These 26 T cell receptor beta chains came from one sample sequenced in a study of post-analysis software for immune sequencing data. Study conclusions and caveats: Five or six TRBV segments, TRBV5-6, TRBV5-1 and TRBV20-1 among them, were found more frequent in patients than controls.

No antigen has been identified for these receptors. Unique molecular identifiers featured in each of the TCR beta cDNA libraries. TCRdb itself ran the PCR reads through MiXCR, one entry per CDR3 protein. The sample shows 450,000 or so distinct CDR3 sequences, around 40% of them seen only once. The material sequenced was blood. These receptors all come from a girl between 5 and 17 years old with multiple sclerosis.

This clonotype has just a few counts. The V gene is TRBV10-3, the J gene TRBJ2-7; 9 nucleotides align to TRBD1. This CDR3 has 18 amino acids. The V gene end was trimmed by 4 bases and the J gene end by 0 bases; junction bases not matched to a gene: 13. Germline-derived CDR1 and CDR2 are ENHRY and SYGVKD. The CDR3 bases are TGTGCCATCAGTGTGCCGGGACAGGGTAGCCCGAGCTCCTACGAGCAGTACTTC. Encoded protein: CAISVPGQGSPSSYEQYF.

This sequence joins TRBV28 and TRBJ1-1; 10 positions match TRBD1. Germline V gene data show CDR1 as MDHEN and CDR2 as SYDVKM. This CDR3 is 16 amino acids long. Unmatched junction bases numbered 8, after V lost 6 bases and J lost 1 base. The CDR3, as DNA: TGTGCCAGCAGCCCCGGGACAGGGGAGAGGAACACTGAAGCTTTCTTT. This encodes CASSPGTGERNTEAFF.

DNA for the CDR3: TGTGCCAGCAGCGTAGGAGCACAAATCTTACCCTCCTACGAGCAGTACTTC. It specifies CASSVGAQILPSYEQYF. The chain uses TRBV9 and TRBJ2-5; D is undetermined. The DNA matches TRBJ2-7 better at its end, which makes the J call doubtful. Per germline, CDR1 SGDLS and CDR2 YYNGEE. The CDR3 totals 17 residues.

This CDR3 reads CASSLSFSGIETQYF. For the CDR3, the DNA is TGTGCCAGCAGCCTATCCTTTTCAGGGATAGAGACCCAGTACTTC. This chain uses TRBV7-3 with TRBJ2-5; TRBD1 might be the D (5 bases). Germline CDR1 SGHTA, CDR2 FQGTGA. The CDR3 spans 15 residues. Trimming removed 5 bases at V and 4 bases at J, with 17 bases between.

This sequence joins TRBV18 and TRBJ2-3; 10 nucleotides line up with TRBD1. Trimming removed 2 bases from V and 5 bases from J; junction bases left unmatched: 16. Germline-derived CDR1 and CDR2 are KGHSH and LQKENI. The CDR3 runs 19 residues. The CDR3 bases are TGTGCCAGCTCACCAACGGCTCTCGTGACAGGGGGCTCTCTAGATACGCAGTATTTT. Translation gives CASSPTALVTGGSLDTQYF. Full variable domain (remainder filled in from reference TRBV18 and TRBJ2-3): NAGVMQNPRHLVRRRGQEARLRCSPMKGHSHVYWYRQLPEEGLKFMVYLQKENIIDESGMPKERFSAEFPKEGPSILRIQQVVRGDSAAYFCASSPTALVTGGSLDTQYFGPGTRLTVL.

The rearrangement joins TRBV7-2 to TRBJ2-5; 7 positions agree with TRBD2. With the DNA end fitting TRBJ2-7 better, the J assignment may be wrong. The CDR3 consists of 14 residues. Germline CDR1 and CDR2: SGHTA and FQGNSA. CDR3 amino acids: CASSSTGTNYEQYF. The CDR3 DNA reads as TGTGCCAGCAGCTCAACCGGGACTAACTACGAGCAGTACTTC.

This clonotype was counted between two and nine times. The CDR3 here is CASSLEGTGEQYF. The CDR3 nucleotides read TGTGCCAGCAGTTTGGAGGGAACAGGCGAGCAGTACTTC. V usage is TRBV12-3 or TRBV12-4 and J usage is TRBJ2-7, with D maybe TRBD2 (6 bases). This CDR3 spans 13 amino acids. V lost 3 bases and J 6 bases, leaving 12 bases between the germline ends.

The rearrangement uses TRBV25-1 and TRBJ1-2; D is unclear. V was trimmed by 5 bases and J by 1 base, leaving 8 bases between them. This CDR3 region has 13 residues. Per the germline V gene, CDR1 is MGHDK and CDR2 is SYGVNS. The DNA for the CDR3 is TGTGCCAGCAGTTTCGCGGATAACTATGGCTACACCTTC. As protein: CASSFADNYGYTF.

J is TRBJ2-3 and V is TRBV28, with 7 nucleotides matching TRBD2. Germline CDR1 MDHEN, CDR2 SYDVKM. The CDR3 has 15 residues. The trim removed 5 bases at V and 2 bases at J, leaving 7 bases unmatched. In DNA form, the CDR3 reads TGTGCCAGCAGTCCCGTCGGACTAGTCACAGATACGCAGTATTTT. This gives the protein CASSPVGLVTDTQYF.

The rearrangement links TRBV3-1 to TRBJ1-4; the D is unclear. Per germline, CDR1 LGHDT and CDR2 YNNKEL (reference sequence). Trimming shortened V by 3 bases and J by 1 base, and 9 bases separated the two germline ends. CDR3 length equals 15 residues. The CDR3 sequence: CASSQWNRTNEKLFF. DNA for the CDR3: TGTGCCAGCAGCCAGTGGAACAGAACTAATGAAAAACTGTTTTTT.

This chain joins TRBV28 and TRBJ1-1; D unclear. The germline gives CDR1 MDHEN, CDR2 SYDVKM. Trimming left V 6 bases short and J 1 base short, with 18 bases between. This CDR3 spans 16 amino acids. The CDR3 nucleotides are TGTGCCAGCAGCGCCCCGCGCCGGAGTCCGAACACTGAAGCTTTCTTT. It codes for CASSAPRRSPNTEAFF.

The sample holds a few counts of this clonotype. The rearrangement joins TRBV29-1 to TRBJ2-1; TRBD1 agrees at 7 bases. The CDR3 runs to 15 residues. With 7 bases clipped from V and 8 bases from J, the junction kept 17 bases outside the gene matches. Germline CDR1 SQVTM, CDR2 ANQGSEA. Here the CDR3 reads CSAGQGGPFRYEQFF. The CDR3 bases are TGCAGCGCTGGCCAAGGGGGCCCCTTTAGGTATGAGCAGTTCTTC.

The chain recombines TRBV27 with TRBJ2-1, with TRBD1 matching over 7 bases. Germline V gene sequence: CDR1 MNHEY, CDR2 SMNVEV (reference sequence). The J segment lost 4 bases and the V segment lost 5 bases, leaving 5 bases of the junction unmatched. This CDR3 has 14 amino acids. For the CDR3, the DNA is TGTGCCAGCAGTGCCACAGGGGAATACAATGAGCAGTTCTTC. This codes for CASSATGEYNEQFF.

This clonotype was detected only once. The chain is built from TRBV11-2 and TRBJ1-1; D ambiguous. The CDR3 is 15 residues long. Trimming stripped 1 base from V and 4 bases from J, with 13 bases between. Germline CDR1 SGHAT, CDR2 FQNNGV. The CDR3 DNA reads as TGTGCCAGCAGCTTAGTGCCGGCTTTGGGCACTGAAGCTTTCTTT. This encodes CASSLVPALGTEAFF.

This sequence joins TRBV9 and TRBJ1-6; 8 positions match TRBD1. CDR3 length: 13 residues. The V segment lost 7 bases and the J segment 10 bases; nucleotides outside the gene matches: 7. Germline loops: CDR1 SGDLS, CDR2 YYNGEE. The CDR3 sequence: CASLPGQVSPLHF. The CDR3 DNA follows: TGTGCCAGCCTACCGGGACAGGTATCACCCCTCCACTTT.

About this clonotype itself: A much larger clone is a single base away; this may be a read error. Given the absence of the conserved phenylalanine or tryptophan at the CDR3 end, a read error is likely. J is TRBJ2-1 and V is TRBV29-1; D remains ambiguous. Looked up from germline, CDR1 is SQVTM and CDR2 is ANQGSEA. V lost 4 bases to trimming and J lost 2 bases, with 9 bases between them. The CDR3 has 13 amino acids. As DNA, the CDR3 is TGCAGCGTTGTACAGCCGACCTACAATGAGCAGTTCTTA. Translation: CSVVQPTYNEQFL.

In this sample, this clonotype turned up many times. J is TRBJ2-1 and V is TRBV10-3; TRBD2 matches at 8 bases. V lost 4 bases to trimming and J lost 9 bases; unmatched junction nucleotides: 11. In germline, CDR1 is ENHRY, CDR2 SYGVKD. This CDR3 spans 15 amino acids. CDR3 sequence reads: CAISGAASGFSEQFF. The CDR3 DNA is TGTGCCATCAGTGGTGCGGCTAGCGGGTTTAGTGAGCAGTTCTTC.

The table lists this clonotype with a few counts. The chain links TRBV11-2 to TRBJ1-4; 10 bases are a match to TRBD1. The CDR3 covers 15 residues. With 3 bases clipped from V and 7 bases from J, the junction kept 5 bases outside the gene matches. Germline V lookup: CDR1 SGHAT, CDR2 FQNNGV. The CDR3 DNA is TGTGCCAGCAGCTTCTCGACAGGGGGCGGTGAAAAACTGTTTTTT. Its translation: CASSFSTGGGEKLFF.

This chain connects TRBV2 to TRBJ2-7, with TRBD1 matching 7 bases. The CDR3 consists of 14 residues. Germline lookup yields CDR1 SNHLY and CDR2 FYNNEI. The junction had 7 bases not matched to a gene; V was cut back by 6 bases and J by 2 bases. The CDR3 sequence: CASRAGDSAYEQYF. The CDR3 DNA reads TGTGCCAGCAGGGCCGGGGACAGCGCCTACGAGCAGTACTTC.

The chain couples TRBV5-1 to TRBJ2-1; 8 bases are a match to TRBD2. J lost 0 bases, V lost 4 bases, and 3 bases had no gene match. CDR1 is SGHRS, CDR2 YFSETQ, per germline. CDR3 size: 15 residues. This chain's CDR3 is CASSTGTSSYNEQFF. In DNA, the CDR3 is TGCGCCAGCAGCACCGGGACTAGCTCCTACAATGAGCAGTTCTTC.

This chain links TRBV7-8 with TRBJ2-1; 10 positions agree with TRBD1. V shed 1 base, J shed 3 bases, and the junction held 3 bases outside the gene matches. CDR3 length: 16 amino acids. CDR1 is SGHVS and CDR2 is FQNEAQ in the germline V gene. The CDR3 DNA reads as TGTGCCAGCAGCTTAGTAGGACAGGGGGTCTACAATGAGCAGTTCTTC. It specifies CASSLVGQGVYNEQFF.

The chain carries TRBV4-1 and TRBJ2-7; D remains ambiguous. The V end was cut by 0 bases, the J end by 4 bases, with 16 bases between. CDR1 is MGHRA, CDR2 YSYEKL, per germline. The CDR3 is 16 residues long. The CDR3 loop reads CASSQESGPLTYEQYF. CDR3 nucleotides: TGCGCCAGCAGCCAAGAATCCGGCCCCCTTACTTACGAGCAGTACTTC.

The chain uses TRBV5-1 and TRBJ1-2, with 8 bases matching TRBD1. Germline V gene lookup returns CDR1 SGHRS and CDR2 YFSETQ. This CDR3 contains 16 residues. V dropped 0 bases and J dropped 7; count of bases not matched to a gene: 11. CDR3 amino acids: CASSLEAGGRFAGYTF. DNA of the CDR3: TGCGCCAGCAGCTTGGAGGCAGGGGGCAGATTTGCTGGCTACACCTTC.

In this sample, this clonotype turned up a few times. Written as DNA, the CDR3 is TGCGCCAGCAGCTTGGATTTCACAGGCGGAGCTTTCTTT. This translates into CASSLDFTGGAFF. The chain recombines TRBV5-1 with TRBJ1-1, with D possibly TRBD1 on 5 matching bases. From germline, CDR1 is SGHRS and CDR2 YFSETQ. The V end was cut by 0 bases, the J end by 10 bases, with 13 bases between. This CDR3 contains 13 residues.

This clonotype appeared a single time. V usage is TRBV20-1 and J usage is TRBJ1-2, with TRBD1 matching 11 bases. Germline CDR1 DFQATT, CDR2 SNEGSKA (reference sequence). This CDR3 is 14 amino acids long. V gave up 0 bases and J gave up 5 bases; unmatched junction bases: 2. The CDR3 region has the DNA TGCAGTGCTAGAGAGGGGACAGGGGGGTATGGCTACACCTTC. Residues: CSAREGTGGYGYTF.

The chain has TRBV12-3 or TRBV12-4 and TRBJ2-7; the D call may be TRBD1 or TRBD2 (5 bases each). CDR3 size: 13 residues. The V end was cut by 6 bases, the J end by 6 bases, with 15 bases between. The CDR3 region is CASSYTVGVEQYF. Here the CDR3 DNA reads TGTGCCAGCAGCTATACGGTGGGGGTCGAGCAGTACTTC.